The clone carrying this T cell receptor beta chain turned up a few times. This record comes from a study of regulatory T cells in long-lasting Graves disease. The time point denotes: persistent/refractory GD, antithyroid drugs over 5 years with positive TRAb. The authors made the TCR library using RNA they extracted from PBMCs. The CDR3 has 15 residues. Germline V gene data show CDR1 as WNHNN and CDR2 as SYGVQD (reference sequence). V lost 3 bases to trimming and J lost 5 bases; unmatched junction nucleotides: 6. Arm-PCR of CDR3 regions with iRepertoire HTBI primers generated TCR beta libraries. MiXCR, run by TCRdb on the multiplex PCR reads, gives a single entry per CDR3 protein. The table shows around 400,000 distinct CDR3 sequences, with 20% to 25% occurring only once.

Sequenced here: peripheral blood mononuclear cells (PBMCs), sampled when the disease was refractory, from a patient treated with antithyroid drugs. This receptor was identified in a woman in her forties with Graves disease. The chain employs TRBV10-1 and TRBJ2-7, with TRBD1 matching 11 bases. CDR3 nucleotides: TGCGCCAGCAGTGACTCGGGACAGGGGGGAAACGAGCAGTACTTC. It translates to CASSDSGQGGNEQYF.